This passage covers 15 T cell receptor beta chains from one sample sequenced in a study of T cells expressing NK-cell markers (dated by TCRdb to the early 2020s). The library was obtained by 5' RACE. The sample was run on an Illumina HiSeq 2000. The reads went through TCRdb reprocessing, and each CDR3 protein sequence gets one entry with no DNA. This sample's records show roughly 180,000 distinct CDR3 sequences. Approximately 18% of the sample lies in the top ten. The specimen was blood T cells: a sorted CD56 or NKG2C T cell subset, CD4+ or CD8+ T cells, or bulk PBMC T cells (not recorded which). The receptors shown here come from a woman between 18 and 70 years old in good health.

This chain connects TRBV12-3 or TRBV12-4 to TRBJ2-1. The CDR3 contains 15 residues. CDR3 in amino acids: CASRISGSWYNEQFF.

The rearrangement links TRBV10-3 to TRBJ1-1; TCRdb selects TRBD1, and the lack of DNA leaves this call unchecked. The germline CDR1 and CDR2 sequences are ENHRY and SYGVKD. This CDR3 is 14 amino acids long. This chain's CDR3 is CAIRPGQQNTEAFF.

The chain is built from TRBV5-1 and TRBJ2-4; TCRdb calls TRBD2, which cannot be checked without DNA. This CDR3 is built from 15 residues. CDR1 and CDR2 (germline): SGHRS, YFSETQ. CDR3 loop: CASTREVGAKNIQYF.

The CDR3: CASSQSTRARTEAFF. The chain recombines TRBV14 with TRBJ1-1. The CDR3 contains 15 residues. CDR1 and CDR2 (germline): SGHDN, FVKESK.

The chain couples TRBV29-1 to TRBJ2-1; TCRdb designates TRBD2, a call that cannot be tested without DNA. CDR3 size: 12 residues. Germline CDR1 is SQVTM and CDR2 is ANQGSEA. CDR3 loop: CSVGTLYNEQFF.

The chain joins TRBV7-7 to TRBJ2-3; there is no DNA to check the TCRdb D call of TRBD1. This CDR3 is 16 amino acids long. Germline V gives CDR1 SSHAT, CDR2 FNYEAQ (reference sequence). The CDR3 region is CASSLGRGSRTDTQYF.

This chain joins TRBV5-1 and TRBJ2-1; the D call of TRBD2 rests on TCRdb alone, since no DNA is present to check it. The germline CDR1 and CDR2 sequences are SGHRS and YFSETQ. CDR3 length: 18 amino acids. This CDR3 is CASSLIAGGLKSYNEQFF.

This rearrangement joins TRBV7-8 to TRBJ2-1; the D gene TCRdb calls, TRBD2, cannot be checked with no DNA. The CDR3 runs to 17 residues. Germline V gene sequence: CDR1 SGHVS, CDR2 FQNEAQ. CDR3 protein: CASSFSSGGAHSYEQFF.

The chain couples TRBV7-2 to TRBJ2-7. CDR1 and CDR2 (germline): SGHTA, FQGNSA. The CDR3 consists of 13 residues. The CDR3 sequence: CASSRSSPYEQYF.

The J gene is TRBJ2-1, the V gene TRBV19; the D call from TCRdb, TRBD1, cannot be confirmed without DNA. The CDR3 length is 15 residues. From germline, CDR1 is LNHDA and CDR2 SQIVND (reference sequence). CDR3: CASSIRGSFMDEQFF.

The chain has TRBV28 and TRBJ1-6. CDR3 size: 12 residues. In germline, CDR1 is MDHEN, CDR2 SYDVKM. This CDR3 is CASEGVNSPLHF.

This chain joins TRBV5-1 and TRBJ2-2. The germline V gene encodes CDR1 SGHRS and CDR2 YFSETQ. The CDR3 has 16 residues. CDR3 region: CASSLVVGANTGELFF.

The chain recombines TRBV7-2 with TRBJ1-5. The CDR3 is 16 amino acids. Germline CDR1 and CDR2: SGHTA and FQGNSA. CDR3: CASRLNGGGGNQPQHF.

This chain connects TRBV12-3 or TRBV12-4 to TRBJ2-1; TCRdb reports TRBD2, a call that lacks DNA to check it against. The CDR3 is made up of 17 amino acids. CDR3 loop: CASIALVAGGLVNEQFF.

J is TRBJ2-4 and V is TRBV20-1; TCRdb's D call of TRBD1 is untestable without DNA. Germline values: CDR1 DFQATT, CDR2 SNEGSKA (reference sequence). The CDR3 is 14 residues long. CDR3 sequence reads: CSVRDRVAKNIQYF.